This T cell receptor (beta chain) was identified in a study of OX40 agonist ivuxolimab in advanced cancers. Study details: Aged roughly 23 to 90 with a mean of approximately 57 years, they were roughly 83% male. Prior anti-PD-1, anti-PD-L1 or anti-CTLA-4 therapy was allowed; around 43% had some. Whole-study findings and limits: By week 6 at 0.1 to 3.0 mg/kg, blood CD4+ and CD8+ T cells had expanded clonally.

Repertoires were generated with immunoSEQ multiplex PCR, while TCRdb's copy carries only in-frame clones and drops some. The sample includes over 95,000 clones, over 75% seen only once; the top ten take around 0.3%. People who had autoimmune disease history or systemic immunosuppression were excluded. The CDR3 contains 16 residues. With 1 base removed from V and 4 bases from J, the gap between germline ends came to 16 bases. Germline V gene data show CDR1 as LGHNA and CDR2 as YSLEER. Regarding this clone: What it binds is unknown.

This material consisted of CD4+ or CD8+ T cells sorted from blood, taken in a trial of the OX40 agonist ivuxolimab. J is TRBJ1-2 and V is TRBV4-3, with no clear D. The TCR sequence derives from an adult with an advanced solid tumor such as melanoma, head and neck, liver or kidney cancer. The CDR3 nucleotides are TGCGCCAGCAGCCAAGGGCTAGAGGGCAGGTCCTATGGCTACACCTTC. As protein: CASSQGLEGRSYGYTF.